Included here is one T cell receptor beta chain sequence, with context. The data stem from a study of low-dose radiotherapy and immunotherapy resistance in tumors. Across the whole study: Aspirin was taken orally by patients at 300 mg daily for four cycles from cycle 1 day 1.

This CDR3 contains 13 residues. The germline gives CDR1 SGHAT, CDR2 FQNNGV. The V gene lost 5 bases and the J gene lost 4 bases, with 10 bases spanning the gap. cDNA synthesis used a TRAV/TRBV-specific primer set for both chains. With a constant-region primer and a V-primer adapter, TCRs were subjected to 20 PCR cycles of amplification. TCRdb re-called the reads with MiXCR, one entry per CDR3 protein. This table holds about 14,000 distinct CDR3 sequences, roughly half found once. This chain joins TRBV11-2 and TRBJ2-3; the D gene is possibly TRBD1 (5 bases). This receptor was obtained from a human donor with advanced metastatic prostate, ovarian, gallbladder or colorectal cancer (not recorded which). This table probably holds off-target reads from a library built for another chain. CDR3 sequence: CASSNQQADTQYF. The CDR3 coding sequence is TGTGCCAGCAGCAACCAACAGGCAGATACGCAGTATTTT. Supplemented by reference TRBV11-2 and TRBJ2-3, the full variable domain reads EAGVAQSPRYKIIEKRQSVAFWCNPISGHATLYWYQQILGQGPKLLIQFQNNGVVDDSQLPKDRFSAERLKGVDSTLKIQPAKLEDSAVYLCASSNQQADTQYFGPGTRLTVL.